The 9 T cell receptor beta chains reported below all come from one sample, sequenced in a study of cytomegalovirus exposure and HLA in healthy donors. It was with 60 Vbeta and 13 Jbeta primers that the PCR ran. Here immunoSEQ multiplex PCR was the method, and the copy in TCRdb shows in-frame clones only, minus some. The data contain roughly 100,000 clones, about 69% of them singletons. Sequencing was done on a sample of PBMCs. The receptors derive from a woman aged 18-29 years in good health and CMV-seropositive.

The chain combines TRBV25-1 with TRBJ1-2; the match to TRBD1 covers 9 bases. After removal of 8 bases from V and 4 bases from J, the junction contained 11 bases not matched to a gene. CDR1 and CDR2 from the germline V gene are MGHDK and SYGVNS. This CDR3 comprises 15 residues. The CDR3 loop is CASQGTGNSGYGYTF. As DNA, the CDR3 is TGTGCCAGCCAAGGGACAGGGAACTCGGGCTATGGCTACACCTTC.

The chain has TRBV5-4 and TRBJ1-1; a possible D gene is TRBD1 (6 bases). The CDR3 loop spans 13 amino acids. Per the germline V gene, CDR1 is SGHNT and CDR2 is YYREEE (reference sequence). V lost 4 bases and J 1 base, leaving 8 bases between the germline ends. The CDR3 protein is CASSQGQNTEAFF. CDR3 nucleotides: TGTGCCAGCAGCCAGGGACAGAACACTGAAGCTTTCTTT.

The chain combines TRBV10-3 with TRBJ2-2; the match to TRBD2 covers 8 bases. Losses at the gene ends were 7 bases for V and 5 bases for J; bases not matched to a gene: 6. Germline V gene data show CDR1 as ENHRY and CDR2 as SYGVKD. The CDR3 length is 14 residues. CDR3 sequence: CAITGLAGTGELFF. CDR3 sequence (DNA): TGTGCCATCACCGGACTAGCAGGGACCGGGGAGCTGTTTTTT.

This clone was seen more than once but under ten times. The DNA of the CDR3 is TGTGCCAGCAGCCAGGGGTCCGTCACAGATACGCAGTATTTT. Residues: CASSQGSVTDTQYF. The chain combines TRBV11-3 with TRBJ2-3; tentatively, D is TRBD1 (6 bases). Germline CDR1 SGHNT, CDR2 YENEEA. The CDR3 loop spans 14 amino acids. Trimming took 5 bases from V and 2 from J, leaving 11 bases between them.

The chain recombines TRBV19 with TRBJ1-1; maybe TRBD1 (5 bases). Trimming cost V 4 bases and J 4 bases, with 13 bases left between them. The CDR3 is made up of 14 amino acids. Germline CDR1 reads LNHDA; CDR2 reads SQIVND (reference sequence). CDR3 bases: TGTGCCAGTAGTAAAAACGGGGGGAGCACTGAAGCTTTCTTT. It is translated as CASSKNGGSTEAFF.

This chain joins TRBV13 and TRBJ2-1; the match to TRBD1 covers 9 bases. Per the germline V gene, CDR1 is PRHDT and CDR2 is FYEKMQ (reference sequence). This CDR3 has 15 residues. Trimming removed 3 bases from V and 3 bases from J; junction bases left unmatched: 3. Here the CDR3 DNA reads TGTGCCAGCAGCTTCCGGGACAGGGTCTACAATGAGCAGTTCTTC. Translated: CASSFRDRVYNEQFF.

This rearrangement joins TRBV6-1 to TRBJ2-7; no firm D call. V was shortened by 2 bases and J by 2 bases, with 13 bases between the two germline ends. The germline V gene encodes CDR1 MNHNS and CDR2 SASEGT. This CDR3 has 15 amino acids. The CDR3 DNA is TGTGCCAGCAGTGAAATTGACACTTCCACCTACGAGCAGTACTTC. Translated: CASSEIDTSTYEQYF.

The CDR3 here is CASSFAPGLGSYEQYF. The CDR3 DNA is TGTGCCAGCAGCTTCGCACCGGGACTAGGATCCTACGAGCAGTACTTC. The gene calls are TRBV5-5 and TRBJ2-7, with 8 bases that match TRBD2. The CDR3 sequence is 16 residues long. J lost 1 base, V lost 2 bases, and 8 bases had no gene match. Germline CDR1 is SGHKS and CDR2 is YYEKEE (reference sequence).

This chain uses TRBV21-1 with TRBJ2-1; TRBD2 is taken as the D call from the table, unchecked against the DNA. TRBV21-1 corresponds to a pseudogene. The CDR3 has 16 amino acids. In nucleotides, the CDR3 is TGTGCCAGCAGCTGTCCGGGAGGGGTTTGTTACAATGAGCAGTTCTTC. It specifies CASSCPGGVCYNEQFF.